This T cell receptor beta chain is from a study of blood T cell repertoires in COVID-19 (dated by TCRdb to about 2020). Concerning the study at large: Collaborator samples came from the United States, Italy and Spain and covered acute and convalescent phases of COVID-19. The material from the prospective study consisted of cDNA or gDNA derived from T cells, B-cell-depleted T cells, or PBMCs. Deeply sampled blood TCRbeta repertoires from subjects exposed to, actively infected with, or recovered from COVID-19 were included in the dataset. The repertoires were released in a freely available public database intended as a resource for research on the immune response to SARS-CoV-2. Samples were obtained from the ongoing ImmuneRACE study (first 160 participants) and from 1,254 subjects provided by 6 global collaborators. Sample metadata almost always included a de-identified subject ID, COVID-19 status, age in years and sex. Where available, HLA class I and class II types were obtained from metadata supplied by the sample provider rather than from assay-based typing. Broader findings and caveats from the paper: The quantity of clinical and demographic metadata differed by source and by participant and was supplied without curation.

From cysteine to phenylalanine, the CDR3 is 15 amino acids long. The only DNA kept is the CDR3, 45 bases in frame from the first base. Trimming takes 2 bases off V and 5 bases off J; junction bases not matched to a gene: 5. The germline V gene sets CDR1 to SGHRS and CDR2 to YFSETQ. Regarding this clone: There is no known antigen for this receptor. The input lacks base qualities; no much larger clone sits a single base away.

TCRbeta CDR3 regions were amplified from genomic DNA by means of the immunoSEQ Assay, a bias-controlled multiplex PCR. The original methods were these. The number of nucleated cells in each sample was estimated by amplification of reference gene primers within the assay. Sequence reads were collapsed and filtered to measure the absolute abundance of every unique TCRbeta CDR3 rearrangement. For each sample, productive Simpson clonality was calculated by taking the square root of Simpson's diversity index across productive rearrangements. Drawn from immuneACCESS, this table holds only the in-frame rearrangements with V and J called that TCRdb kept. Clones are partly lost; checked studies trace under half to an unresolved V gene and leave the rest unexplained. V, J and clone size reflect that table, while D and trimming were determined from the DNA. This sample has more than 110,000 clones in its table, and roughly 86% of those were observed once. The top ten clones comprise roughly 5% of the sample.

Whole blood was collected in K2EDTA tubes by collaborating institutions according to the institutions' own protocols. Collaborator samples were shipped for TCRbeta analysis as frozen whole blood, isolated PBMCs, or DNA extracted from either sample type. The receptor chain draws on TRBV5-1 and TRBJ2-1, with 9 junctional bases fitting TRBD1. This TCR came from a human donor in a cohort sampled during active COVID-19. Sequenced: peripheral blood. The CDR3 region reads CASSFPGTGNNEQFF. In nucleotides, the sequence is TGCGCCAGCAGCTTCCCCGGGACAGGGAACAATGAGCAGTTCTTC. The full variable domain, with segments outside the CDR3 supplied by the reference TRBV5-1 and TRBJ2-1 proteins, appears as KAGVTQTPRYLIKTRGQQVTLSCSPISGHRSVSWYQQTPGQGLQFLFEYFSETQRNKGNFPGRFSGRQFSNSRSEMNVSTLELGDSALYLCASSFPGTGNNEQFFGPGTRLTVL.